Below are 18 T cell receptor beta chains sequenced from a single sample in a study of blood T cell repertoires in COVID-19. The assay was immunoSEQ multiplex PCR, and TCRdb's table has in-frame clones only and misses some. The profile shows 39,000 or so clones, about four fifths of them singletons. What was sequenced was peripheral blood. The receptors were sampled from a man aged 35 to 55 with active or convalescent COVID-19.

V and J are TRBV12-5 and TRBJ1-5, with TRBD1 matching over 10 bases. This CDR3 is built from 18 residues. V shed 1 base, J shed 7 bases, and the junction held 13 bases outside the gene matches. CDR1 and CDR2 from the germline V gene are LGHNT and FRNRAP. This chain's CDR3 is CASGLESYRDRGWQPQHF. The CDR3 nucleotides read TGTGCTAGTGGTTTGGAGTCGTACCGGGACAGGGGTTGGCAGCCCCAGCATTTT.

The chain employs TRBV27 and TRBJ1-1, with a tentative D call TRBD1 (6 bases). V was shortened by 3 bases and J by 8 bases, with 16 bases between the two germline ends. The CDR3 totals 14 residues. Germline V gives CDR1 MNHEY, CDR2 SMNVEV (reference sequence). DNA of the CDR3: TGTGCCAGCAGTTTTGACGGCAGGGGTCCAGAAGCTTTCTTT. Protein sequence: CASSFDGRGPEAFF.

The CDR3 coding sequence is TGTGCCAGCAATTACCTGGGGGGGACAGGGGGAACTGAAGCTTTCTTT. The encoded protein is CASNYLGGTGGTEAFF. The chain combines TRBV27 with TRBJ1-1; 11 nucleotides match TRBD1. CDR1 MNHEY and CDR2 SMNVEV come from the germline V gene (reference sequence). V dropped 7 bases and J dropped 5; count of bases not matched to a gene: 12. The CDR3 consists of 16 residues.

This rearrangement joins TRBV6-5 to TRBJ1-4, with 9 bases fitting TRBD1. Germline CDR1 reads MNHEY; CDR2 reads SVGAGI. The CDR3 contains 14 residues. V lost 7 bases and J lost 6; bases outside the gene matches: 6. The CDR3 sequence is CASTGRQGDEKLFF. Written as DNA, the CDR3 is TGTGCCAGCACCGGAAGACAGGGGGATGAAAAACTGTTTTTT.

The chain has TRBV2 and TRBJ1-2, with 7 bases identical to TRBD1. The CDR3 contains 12 residues. With 5 bases clipped from V and 8 bases from J, the junction kept 5 bases outside the gene matches. The V gene's germline CDR1 is SNHLY and CDR2 FYNNEI. CDR3 bases: TGTGCCAGCAGTTCAGGGGGTCCGGGCTACACCTTC. The encoded protein is CASSSGGPGYTF.

The rearrangement joins TRBV7-3 to TRBJ2-1; 9 positions agree with TRBD2. After removal of 2 bases from V and 7 bases from J, the junction contained 0 bases not matched to a gene. The CDR3 sequence is 13 residues long. Germline CDR1 is SGHTA and CDR2 is FQGTGA. CDR3 in DNA: TGTGCCAGCAGCTTAGCGGGAGGGAATGAGCAGTTCTTC. Translated, it gives CASSLAGGNEQFF.

This chain links TRBV2 with TRBJ1-2; 12 bases map to TRBD1. There are 14 residues in the CDR3. Trimming removed 8 bases from V and 3 bases from J; junction bases left unmatched: 4. Germline V gene data show CDR1 as SNHLY and CDR2 as FYNNEI. CDR3 region: CASAGTGGDYGYTF. CDR3 bases: TGTGCCAGCGCGGGGACAGGGGGCGACTATGGCTACACCTTC.

The rearrangement uses TRBV10-3 and TRBJ1-1; perhaps TRBD1 as D (6 bases). Germline CDR1 reads ENHRY; CDR2 reads SYGVKD. The V end lost 3 bases, the J end lost 1 base, and 9 bases lay between the germline ends. The CDR3 has 14 amino acids. This CDR3 is CAISEWTENTEAFF. CDR3 DNA: TGTGCCATCAGTGAATGGACAGAGAACACTGAAGCTTTCTTT.

V usage is TRBV5-1 and J usage is TRBJ2-3, with D tentatively TRBD1 (7 bases). With 4 bases removed from V and 6 bases from J, the gap between germline ends came to 12 bases. Germline assignment: CDR1 SGHRS and CDR2 YFSETQ. The CDR3 length is 13 residues. The CDR3 loop reads CASSTQGRDTQYF. CDR3 bases: TGCGCCAGCAGCACACAGGGGAGGGATACGCAGTATTTT.

The chain links TRBV7-2 to TRBJ2-1; D is possibly TRBD2 (7 bases). Germline V CDR1 and CDR2: SGHTA, FQGNSA. The CDR3 has 17 amino acids. V dropped 5 bases and J dropped 8 bases, with 25 bases sitting between them. Here the CDR3 reads CASSPDSGGRGIHEQFF. The CDR3 DNA is TGTGCCAGCAGCCCAGACTCGGGGGGCCGGGGTATCCATGAGCAGTTCTTC. The full variable domain, with the rest looked up from reference TRBV7-2 and TRBJ2-1, is GAGVSQSPSNKVTEKGKDVELRCDPISGHTALYWYRQSLGQGLEFLIYFQGNSAPDKSGLPSDRFSAERTGGSVSTLTIQRTQQEDSAVYLCASSPDSGGRGIHEQFFGPGTRLTVL.

The V call is TRBV7-9, the J call TRBJ2-6; D ambiguous. Germline values: CDR1 SEHNR, CDR2 FQNEAQ (reference sequence). There are 14 residues in the CDR3. The V and J ends lost 5 bases and 3 bases respectively, with 8 bases between them. CDR3: CASSPPIGANVLTF. DNA for the CDR3: TGTGCCAGCAGCCCCCCCATTGGGGCCAACGTCCTGACTTTC.

This rearrangement joins TRBV28 to TRBJ1-2; 8 bases line up with TRBD1. Germline V gene data show CDR1 as MDHEN and CDR2 as SYDVKM. The CDR3 runs 12 residues. With V trimmed by 7 bases and J by 4 bases, 2 bases remained unmatched. The CDR3 reads CASTQGGYGYTF. CDR3 bases: TGTGCCAGCACACAGGGGGGCTATGGCTACACCTTC.

V is TRBV24-1 and J is TRBJ1-5, with D possibly TRBD1 on 5 matching bases. This CDR3 comprises 12 residues. V shed 4 bases and J shed 5 bases, with 5 bases lying between them. In germline, CDR1 is KGHDR, CDR2 SFDVKD. The CDR3 loop is CATSEQDQPQHF. For the CDR3, the DNA is TGTGCCACCAGTGAACAGGATCAGCCCCAGCATTTT.

The chain employs TRBV10-2 and TRBJ2-1, with 10 bases identical to TRBD1. V lost 3 bases to trimming and J lost 5 bases; unmatched junction nucleotides: 4. CDR1 is WSHSY and CDR2 is SAAADI in the germline V gene. The CDR3 covers 15 residues. The CDR3 sequence: CASSDWGQGNNEQFF. CDR3 nucleotides: TGCGCCAGCAGTGATTGGGGACAGGGGAACAATGAGCAGTTCTTC.

The rearrangement joins TRBV29-1 to TRBJ1-1; D might be TRBD1 (6 bases). Between the trimmed V and J ends, which lost 2 bases and 3 bases, there was a span of 7 bases. The germline CDR1 and CDR2 sequences are SQVTM and ANQGSEA. This CDR3 is built from 12 residues. The CDR3 DNA reads TGCAGCGTTGAAAGGACAGACACTGAAGCTTTCTTT. It codes for CSVERTDTEAFF.

The rearrangement links TRBV3-1 (or the pseudogene TRBV3-2) to TRBJ1-1, with 11 nucleotides matching TRBD1. Unmatched junction bases numbered 1, after V lost 0 bases and J lost 7 bases. The CDR3 covers 14 residues. The germline CDR1 and CDR2 sequences are LGHDT and YNNKEL (reference sequence). The CDR3 DNA reads as TGTGCCAGCAGCCAAGAAGGGACAGGGGGTGAAGCTTTCTTT. Translation gives CASSQEGTGGEAFF.

This chain connects TRBV28 to TRBJ2-1, with a possible D match to TRBD1 (5 bases). CDR1 is MDHEN and CDR2 is SYDVKM in the germline V gene. The V gene lost 8 bases and the J gene lost 7 bases, with 18 bases spanning the gap. The CDR3 totals 14 residues. CDR3 amino acids: CASVGQGLTNEQFF. The CDR3 DNA is TGTGCCAGCGTAGGGCAGGGTTTAACTAATGAGCAGTTCTTC.

The gene calls are TRBV5-4 and TRBJ2-2; the match to TRBD2 covers 10 bases. The CDR3 contains 15 residues. Germline V CDR1 and CDR2: SGHNT, YYREEE (reference sequence). Germline trimming cut 5 bases from V and 1 base from J; bases unmatched to any gene: 2. In DNA, the CDR3 is TGTGCCAGCAGATTAGCGGGGGGGAACACCGGGGAGCTGTTTTTT. As protein: CASRLAGGNTGELFF.